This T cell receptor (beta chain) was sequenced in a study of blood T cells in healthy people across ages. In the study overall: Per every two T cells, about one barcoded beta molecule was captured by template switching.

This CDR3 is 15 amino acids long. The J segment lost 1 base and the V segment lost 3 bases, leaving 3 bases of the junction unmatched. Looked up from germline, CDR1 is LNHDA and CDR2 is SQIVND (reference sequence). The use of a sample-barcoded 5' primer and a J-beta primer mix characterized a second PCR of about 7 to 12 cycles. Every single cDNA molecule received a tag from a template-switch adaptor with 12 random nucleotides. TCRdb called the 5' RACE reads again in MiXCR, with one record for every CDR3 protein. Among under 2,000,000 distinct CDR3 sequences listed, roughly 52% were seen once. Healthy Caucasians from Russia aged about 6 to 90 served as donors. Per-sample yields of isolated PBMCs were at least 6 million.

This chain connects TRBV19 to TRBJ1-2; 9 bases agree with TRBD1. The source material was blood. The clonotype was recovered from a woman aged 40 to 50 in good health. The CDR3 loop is CASSILGQGNYGYTF. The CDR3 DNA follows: TGTGCCAGTAGTATCCTGGGACAGGGTAACTATGGCTACACCTTC. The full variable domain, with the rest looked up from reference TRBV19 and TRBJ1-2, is DGGITQSPKYLFRKEGQNVTLSCEQNLNHDAMYWYRQDPGQGLRLIYYSQIVNDFQKGDIAEGYSVSREKKESFPLTVTSAQKNPTAFYLCASSILGQGNYGYTFGSGTRLTVV.